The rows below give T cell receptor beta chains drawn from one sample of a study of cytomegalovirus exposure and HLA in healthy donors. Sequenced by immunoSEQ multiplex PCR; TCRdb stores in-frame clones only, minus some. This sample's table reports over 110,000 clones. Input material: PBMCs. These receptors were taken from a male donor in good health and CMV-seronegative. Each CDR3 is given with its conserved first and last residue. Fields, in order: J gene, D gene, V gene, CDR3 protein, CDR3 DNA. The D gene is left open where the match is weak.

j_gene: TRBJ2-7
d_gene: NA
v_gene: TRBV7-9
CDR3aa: CASSLDGGDSYF
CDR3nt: TGTGCCAGCAGCTTAGATGGAGGGGACAGTTACTTC

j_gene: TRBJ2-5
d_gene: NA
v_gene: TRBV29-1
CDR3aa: CSAGRWQETQYF
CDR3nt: TGCAGCGCAGGAAGATGGCAAGAGACCCAGTACTTC

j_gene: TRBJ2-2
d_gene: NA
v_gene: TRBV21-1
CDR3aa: CASSKSVLGLAGCTGELFF
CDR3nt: TGTGCCAGCAGCAAAAGCGTTCTGGGGCTAGCGGGATGTACCGGGGAGCTGTTTTTT

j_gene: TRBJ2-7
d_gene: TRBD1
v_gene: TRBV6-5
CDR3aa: CASSYSWTGSYEQYF
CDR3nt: TGTGCCAGCAGTTACTCTTGGACAGGCTCCTACGAGCAGTACTTC

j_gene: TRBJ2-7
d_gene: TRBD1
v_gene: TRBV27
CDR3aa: CATRRQGFHEQYF
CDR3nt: TGTGCCACCAGGAGACAGGGATTCCACGAGCAGTACTTC

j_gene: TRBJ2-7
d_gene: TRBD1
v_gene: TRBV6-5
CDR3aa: CASSYTDRGSYEQYF
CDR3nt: TGTGCCAGCAGTTACACGGACAGGGGATCCTACGAGCAGTACTTC

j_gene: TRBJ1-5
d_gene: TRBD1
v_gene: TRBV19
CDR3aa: CASRGAALQPQHF
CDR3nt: TGTGCCAGCAGGGGGGCCGCCTTGCAGCCCCAGCATTTT

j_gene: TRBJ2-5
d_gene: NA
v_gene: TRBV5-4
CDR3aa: CASSLGDNQETQYF
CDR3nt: TGTGCCAGCAGCTTAGGTGACAACCAAGAGACCCAGTACTTC

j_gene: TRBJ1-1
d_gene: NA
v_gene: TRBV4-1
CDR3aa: CASSHQEGNTEAFF
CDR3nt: TGCGCCAGCAGCCATCAGGAGGGGAACACTGAAGCTTTCTTT

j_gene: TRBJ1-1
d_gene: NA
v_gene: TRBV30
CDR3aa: CAWLSPFNTEAFF
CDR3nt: TGTGCCTGGCTATCACCGTTTAACACTGAAGCTTTCTTT

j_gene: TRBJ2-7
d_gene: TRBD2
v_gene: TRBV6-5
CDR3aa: CASSITSGETYEQYF
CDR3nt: TGTGCCAGCAGCATCACTAGCGGAGAAACCTACGAGCAGTACTTC

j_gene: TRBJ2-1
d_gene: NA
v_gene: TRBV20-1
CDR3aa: CSALRTNEQFF
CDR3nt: TGCAGTGCTTTACGAACAAATGAGCAGTTCTTC

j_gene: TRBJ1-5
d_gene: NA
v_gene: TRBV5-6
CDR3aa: CASSFGGWGNQPQHF
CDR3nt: TGTGCCAGCAGCTTTGGGGGCTGGGGCAATCAGCCCCAGCATTTT

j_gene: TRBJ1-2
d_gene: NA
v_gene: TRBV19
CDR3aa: CASSRGGEYGYTF
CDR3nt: TGTGCCAGTAGTAGGGGCGGGGAATATGGCTACACCTTC

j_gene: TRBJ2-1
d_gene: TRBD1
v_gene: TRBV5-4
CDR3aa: CASSLDGDSPFF
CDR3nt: TGTGCCAGCAGCTTGGACGGGGACAGCCCTTTCTTC

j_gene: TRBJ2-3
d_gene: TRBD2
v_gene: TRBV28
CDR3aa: CASSPASGGTDTQYF
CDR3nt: TGTGCCAGCAGTCCGGCTAGCGGGGGCACAGATACGCAGTATTTT

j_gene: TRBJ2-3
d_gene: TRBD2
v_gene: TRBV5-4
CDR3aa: CASSSSSGGTTDTQYF
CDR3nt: TGTGCCAGCAGCTCATCTAGCGGGGGGACTACAGATACGCAGTATTTT

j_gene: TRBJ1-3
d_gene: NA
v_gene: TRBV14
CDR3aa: CASSQSGNTIYF
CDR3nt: TGTGCCAGCAGTCAGTCTGGAAACACCATATATTTT

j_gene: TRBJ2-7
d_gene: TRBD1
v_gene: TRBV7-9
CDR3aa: CASSLVTGTGNSYEQYF
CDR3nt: TGTGCCAGCAGCTTAGTGACTGGGACAGGTAACTCCTACGAGCAGTACTTC

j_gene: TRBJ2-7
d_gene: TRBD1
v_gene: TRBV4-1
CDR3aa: CASSQGTGQSYEQYF
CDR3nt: TGCGCCAGCAGCCAAGGAACGGGACAGTCCTACGAGCAGTACTTC

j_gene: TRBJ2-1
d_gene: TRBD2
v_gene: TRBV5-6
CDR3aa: CASSLVEAGGNEQFF
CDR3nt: TGTGCCAGCAGCCTCGTTGAAGCGGGGGGGAATGAGCAGTTCTTC

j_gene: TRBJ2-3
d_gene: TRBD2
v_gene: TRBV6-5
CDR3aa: CASSHREGRPDTQYF
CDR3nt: TGTGCCAGCAGTCACCGGGAGGGGAGGCCAGATACGCAGTATTTT

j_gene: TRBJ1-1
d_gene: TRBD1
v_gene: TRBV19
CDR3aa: CASNVLPGGMNTEAFF
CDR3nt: TGTGCCAGTAACGTTCTTCCAGGGGGTATGAACACTGAAGCTTTCTTT

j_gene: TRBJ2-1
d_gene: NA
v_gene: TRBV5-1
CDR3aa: CASSLARVDDEQFF
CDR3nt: TGCGCCAGCAGCTTGGCCCGGGTAGACGATGAGCAGTTCTTC

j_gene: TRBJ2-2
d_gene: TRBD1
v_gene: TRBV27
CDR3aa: CASYGQGDPKAGELFF
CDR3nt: TGTGCCAGCTACGGACAGGGAGATCCGAAAGCCGGGGAGCTGTTTTTT

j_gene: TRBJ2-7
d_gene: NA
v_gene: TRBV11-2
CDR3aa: CASSLASTGIYEQYF
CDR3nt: TGTGCCAGCAGCTTAGCTAGTACAGGAATCTACGAGCAGTACTTC

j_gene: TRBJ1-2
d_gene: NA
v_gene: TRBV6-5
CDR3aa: CASSPHTVTKGYTF
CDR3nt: TGTGCCAGCAGCCCCCATACAGTTACAAAAGGCTACACCTTC

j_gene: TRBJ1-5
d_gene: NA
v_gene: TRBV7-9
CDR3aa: CASSLGQGTQPQHF
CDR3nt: TGTGCCAGCAGCTTAGGGCAGGGAACTCAGCCCCAGCATTTT

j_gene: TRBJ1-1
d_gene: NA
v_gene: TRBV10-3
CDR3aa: CAISDSQNTEAFF
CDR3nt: TGTGCCATCTCGGACTCCCAGAACACTGAAGCTTTCTTT

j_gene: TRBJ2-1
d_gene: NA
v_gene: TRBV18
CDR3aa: CASSPLTGYEQFF
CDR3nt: TGTGCCAGCTCACCACTCACCGGGTATGAGCAGTTCTTC

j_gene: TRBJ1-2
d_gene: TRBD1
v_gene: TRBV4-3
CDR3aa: CASSQRQGEYGYTF
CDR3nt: TGCGCCAGCAGCCAACGACAGGGAGAGTATGGCTACACCTTC

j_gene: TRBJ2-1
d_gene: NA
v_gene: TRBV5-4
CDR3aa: CASSLEQGDEQFF
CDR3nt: TGTGCCAGCAGCTTGGAACAGGGCGATGAGCAGTTCTTC

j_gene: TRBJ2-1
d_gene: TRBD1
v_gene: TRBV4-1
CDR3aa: CASSQDWTGPYNEQFF
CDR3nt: TGCGCCAGCAGCCAAGATTGGACAGGGCCCTACAATGAGCAGTTCTTC

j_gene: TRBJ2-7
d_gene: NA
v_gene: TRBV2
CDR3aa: CASKGSGGEQYF
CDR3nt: TGTGCCAGCAAGGGAAGCGGCGGCGAGCAGTACTTC

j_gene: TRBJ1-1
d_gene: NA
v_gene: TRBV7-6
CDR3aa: CASSPRGTNTEAFF
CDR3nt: TGTGCCAGCAGCCCTAGGGGGACGAACACTGAAGCTTTCTTT

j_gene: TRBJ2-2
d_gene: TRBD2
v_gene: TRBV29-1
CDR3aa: CSVSGTSLWGAGELFF
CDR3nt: TGCAGCGTCTCCGGGACTAGTCTTTGGGGCGCCGGGGAGCTGTTTTTT

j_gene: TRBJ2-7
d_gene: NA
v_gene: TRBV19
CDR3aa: CATRQGGVPYEQYF
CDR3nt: TGTGCCACCCGCCAGGGAGGCGTTCCCTACGAGCAGTACTTC

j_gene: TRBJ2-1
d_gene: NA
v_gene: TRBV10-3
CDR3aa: CAISPGDNEQFF
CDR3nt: TGTGCCATCTCCCCAGGGGACAATGAGCAGTTCTTC

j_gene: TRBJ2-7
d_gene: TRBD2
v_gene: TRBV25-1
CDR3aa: CASSDPTSGGFEQYF
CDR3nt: TGTGCCAGCAGTGATCCGACTAGCGGGGGGTTCGAGCAGTACTTC

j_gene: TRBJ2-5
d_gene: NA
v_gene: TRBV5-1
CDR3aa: CASSAAGNLAQYF
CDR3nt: TGCGCCAGCAGCGCCGCAGGGAACCTTGCCCAGTACTTC

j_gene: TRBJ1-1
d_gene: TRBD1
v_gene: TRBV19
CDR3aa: CASSPLIGGGDTEAFF
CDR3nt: TGTGCCAGTAGTCCTCTGATAGGGGGCGGGGACACTGAAGCTTTCTTT

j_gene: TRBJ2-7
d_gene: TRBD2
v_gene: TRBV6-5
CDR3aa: CASTTGGYEQYF
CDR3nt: TGTGCCAGCACCACGGGAGGTTACGAGCAGTACTTC

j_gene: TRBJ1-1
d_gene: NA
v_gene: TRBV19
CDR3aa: CASSTDRMNTEAFF
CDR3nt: TGTGCCAGTAGTACCGACAGGATGAACACTGAAGCTTTCTTT

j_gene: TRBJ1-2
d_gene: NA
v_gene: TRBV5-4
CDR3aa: CASSGYSIQYANYGYTF
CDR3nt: TGTGCCAGCAGTGGGTACAGTATCCAGTACGCTAACTATGGCTACACCTTC

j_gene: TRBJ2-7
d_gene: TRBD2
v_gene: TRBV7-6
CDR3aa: CASSLGPRGGRANEQYF
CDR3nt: TGTGCCAGCAGCTTAGGCCCTAGGGGCGGGAGGGCCAACGAGCAGTACTTC

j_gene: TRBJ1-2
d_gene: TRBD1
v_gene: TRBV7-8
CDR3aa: CASSLTGANYGYTF
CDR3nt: TGTGCCAGCAGCTTGACAGGGGCTAACTATGGCTACACCTTC

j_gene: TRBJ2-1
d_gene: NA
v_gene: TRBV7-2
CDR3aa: CASSLVGGANEQFF
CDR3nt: TGTGCCAGCAGCTTAGTCGGGGGTGCCAATGAGCAGTTCTTC

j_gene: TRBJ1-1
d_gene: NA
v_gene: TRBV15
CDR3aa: CATSRETAGTEAFF
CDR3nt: TGTGCCACCAGCAGAGAGACGGCAGGGACTGAAGCTTTCTTT

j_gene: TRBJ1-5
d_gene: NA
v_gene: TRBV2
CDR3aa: CASSDSSNQPQHF
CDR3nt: TGTGCCAGCAGTGACAGTAGCAATCAGCCCCAGCATTTT

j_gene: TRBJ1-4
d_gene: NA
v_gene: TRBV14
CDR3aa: CASSQAEKLFF
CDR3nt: TGTGCCAGCAGCCAAGCGGAAAAACTGTTTTTT

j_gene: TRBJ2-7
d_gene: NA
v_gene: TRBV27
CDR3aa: CASSLLLAPYEQYF
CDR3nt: TGTGCCAGCAGTTTACTTCTAGCGCCCTACGAGCAGTACTTC

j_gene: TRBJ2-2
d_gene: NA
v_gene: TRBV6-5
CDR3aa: CASSYSPEAGELFF
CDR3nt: TGTGCCAGCAGTTACTCCCCGGAGGCCGGGGAGCTGTTTTTT

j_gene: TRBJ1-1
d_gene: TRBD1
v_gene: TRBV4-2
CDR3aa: CASSQDLRGHEAFF
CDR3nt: TGTGCCAGCAGCCAAGATCTGAGGGGGCATGAAGCTTTCTTT

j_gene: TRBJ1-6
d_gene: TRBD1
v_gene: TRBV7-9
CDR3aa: CASSEPGTGNSPLHF
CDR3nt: TGTGCCAGCAGCGAGCCCGGGACAGGGAATTCACCCCTCCACTTT